This record looks at one TCR beta chain sequence and its context. This clone was seen only once. Its antigen is unknown. One base away there is no much larger clone; base qualities are not given. Donors were healthy HIV-negative adults with no recently reported acute infections or vaccinations. All donors were Caucasian adults living in Nashville, Tennessee, USA. In the unsorted samples, some 100 million PBMCs were counted, and genomic DNA was extracted using the QIAamp DNA Blood Mini kit. After blood collection by leukapheresis, PBMCs were isolated using Ficoll-Histopaque density gradient centrifugation and then cryopreserved in the vapor phase of liquid nitrogen. V and J lose 2 bases and 3 bases, and a span of 9 bases separates them. The germline V gene (reference sequence) gives CDR1 as GTSNPN and CDR2 as SVGIG. The CDR3 holds 13 amino acids from the cysteine to the phenylalanine. CDR3 DNA is the only sequence kept; it has 39 bases, read in frame from the first base.

This specimen belongs to a study of shared clonotypes between healthy human individuals (dated by TCRdb to about 2020). In the study overall: The cohort comprised a couple of women and three men aged 18 to 49 years. To estimate repertoire size and how much clonotypes are shared between individuals, the study performed deep sequencing of blood TCR repertoires from a few healthy adults. Libraries were prepared and TCR repertoires were sequenced by different laboratories using diverse techniques, in order to increase sequencing depth and limit assay-specific biases. Leukapheresis yielded between about 0.85 and 10 billion PBMCs per donor.

Findings and caveats that apply to the study as a whole: Pairwise subsampling indicated that sequencing depth was expected to affect the degree of clonotype sharing among donors. Sampling was restricted to blood, and TCR repertoires in tissue are likely to differ from TCR repertoires in blood. The small number of donors limited the genetic and exposure-history diversity represented.

Using the deep immunoSEQ assay, TCR CDR3 regions were amplified from genomic DNA by multiplex PCR. Extracted genomic DNA from each cell subset was distributed evenly across all wells of several immunoSEQ 96-well plates, and each plate was treated as a replicate. For unsorted PBMC, each replicate PCR was loaded with roughly 330 ng genomic DNA, equivalent to 25,000 to 35,000 T cell genomes. Genomic DNA from unsorted PBMC was sequenced over ten immunoSEQ deep assay plates. Purified libraries were quantified with a Qubit 3.0 fluorometer, sized on a Bioanalyzer 2100, and re-quantified with the KAPA Library Quantification kit. Each immunoSEQ 96-well plate was sequenced on its own single-read 150-cycle Illumina NextSeq 550 flow cell. On the authors' methods: Because the immunoSEQ output included only junctional sequences and no quality scores, the filtering could not be the same as the filtering used for full-length reads. Sequences were annotated with PyIR, a Python wrapper for IgBLAST v1.9, using IMGT germline references to assign V/J genes and CDR3. Reads were filtered out if the reads had weak V/J assignments (E-value above 1e-6), no CDR3, stop codons, out-of-frame junctions, or ambiguous translated residues. A V3J clonotype was defined by an identical inferred V gene, J gene, and CDR3 amino acid sequence. Percentage overlap between repertoires was calculated by dividing the number of shared unique clonotypes by the size of the smaller repertoire. Richness of each repertoire was evaluated using RTK rarefaction, the Chao1 estimator, and Recon v2.1 estimates of unobserved clonotypes. Imported from immuneACCESS, the table was reduced by TCRdb to in-frame sequences with V and J called. These copies leave out some clones; in studies compared against another copy, an unresolved V gene accounts for under half, and the cause of the remainder is not known. D and trimming were read from the DNA, whereas the V and J calls and clone size are those reported in that table. This sample is represented by about 470,000 clones; about 76% of them were singletons. Roughly 13% of the sample lies in the top ten.

Rearrangement joined TRBV30 to TRBJ2-3, and possibly TRBD2, on 5 matching bases. Sequencing was performed on PBMCs. The clonotype originates from a woman in her thirties or forties in good health. Some clones in this sample may be carry-over from other donors' samples. Here the CDR3 is given as CAWSSRGTDTQYF. The base sequence is TGTGCCTGGAGTAGCCGGGGAACAGATACGCAGTATTTT.